These 11 T cell receptor beta chains came from one sample sequenced in a study of human T cells and chemical hapten exposure. TCRdb reprocessed the RACE reads with MiXCR, giving one entry per CDR3 protein. The table includes a few hundred thousand distinct CDR3 sequences, approximately 4.4% detected once. Noted time point: patch test 1, 2 weeks after DPC sensitization. Treatment described: therapeutic diphenylcyclopropenone sensitization with weekly scalp DPC. The source material was whole blood, sampled in connection with sensitization to the hapten diphenylcyclopropenone (DPC). The receptors here all came from a woman between 50 and 59 years old with alopecia areata. Some clones in this sample may be carry-over from other donors' samples.

This clonotype occurred many times. The J gene is TRBJ1-2, the V gene TRBV29-1, with D maybe TRBD1 (5 bases). Germline CDR1 is SQVTM and CDR2 is ANQGSEA. CDR3 length equals 14 residues. The V end lost 0 bases, the J end lost 5 bases, and 13 bases lay between the germline ends. The CDR3 DNA follows: TGCAGCGTTGAAGAGAGGGACGGAATATATGGCTACACCTTC. Amino acid sequence: CSVEERDGIYGYTF.

This clonotype has only a few counts. This rearrangement joins TRBV7-2 to TRBJ1-5; no firm D call. V lost 8 bases and J 2 bases, leaving 13 bases between the germline ends. The germline V gene encodes CDR1 SGHTA and CDR2 FQGNSA. The CDR3 is made up of 14 amino acids. The CDR3 DNA sequence: TGTGCCAGCGCTCCGAACCTGGGCAATCAGCCCCAGCATTTT. This translates into CASAPNLGNQPQHF.

The rearrangement uses TRBV27 and TRBJ1-6; the D is unclear. V shed 6 bases and J shed 3 bases, with 12 bases lying between them. Germline values: CDR1 MNHEY, CDR2 SMNVEV (reference sequence). The CDR3 is made up of 15 amino acids. CDR3 sequence: CASRRERVYNSPLHF. The CDR3 nucleotides read TGTGCCAGCAGACGGGAGAGGGTCTATAATTCACCCCTCCACTTT.

This clonotype was counted at least ten times. The genes are TRBV7-2 and TRBJ1-5, with no clear D. This CDR3 comprises 13 residues. From germline, CDR1 is SGHTA and CDR2 FQGNSA. Trimming removed 1 base at V and 6 bases at J, with 7 bases between. The CDR3 DNA follows: TGTGCCAGCAGCTTAGACATCAGTCAGCCCCAGCATTTT. It specifies CASSLDISQPQHF.

This clonotype was seen repeatedly, ten times or more. The J gene is TRBJ1-5, the V gene TRBV10-2; D call uncertain. V was shortened by 3 bases and J by 0 bases, with 3 bases between the two germline ends. The CDR3 totals 13 residues. Germline CDR1 and CDR2: WSHSY and SAAADI. CDR3 protein: CASSDGSNQPQHF. CDR3 DNA sequence: TGCGCCAGCAGTGACGGTAGCAATCAGCCCCAGCATTTT.

The chain joins TRBV6-5 to TRBJ1-5; D not resolved. V lost 2 bases, J lost 1 base, and 12 bases lay in between. The CDR3 has 16 residues. The V gene's germline CDR1 is MNHEY and CDR2 SVGAGI. In nucleotides, the CDR3 is TGTGCCAGCAGTTACAGCCCGCCCGGGAGCAATCAGCCCCAGCATTTT. The encoded protein is CASSYSPPGSNQPQHF.

This rearrangement joins TRBV3-1 to TRBJ2-7; 7 bases agree with TRBD1. V lost 8 bases and J lost 7; bases outside the gene matches: 11. The germline gives CDR1 LGHDT, CDR2 YNNKEL (reference sequence). The CDR3 is 13 residues long. CDR3 sequence: CASRDRILQEQYF. The CDR3 DNA is TGTGCCAGCCGGGACAGAATCCTACAGGAGCAGTACTTC.

This clonotype was observed many times. The chain has TRBV7-2 and TRBJ2-5, with D uncertain. Per the germline V gene, CDR1 is SGHTA and CDR2 is FQGNSA. This CDR3 is built from 14 residues. V was shortened by 2 bases and J by 4 bases, with 11 bases between the two germline ends. CDR3 amino acids: CASSLSALRETQYF. The CDR3 DNA follows: TGTGCCAGCAGCTTATCGGCCCTCCGAGAGACCCAGTACTTC.

The chain has TRBV6-6 and TRBJ1-5, with D possibly being TRBD1 (6 bases). Trimming left V 6 bases short and J 7 bases short, with 13 bases between. The CDR3 extends over 13 amino acids. The V gene's germline CDR1 is MNHNY and CDR2 SVGAGI (reference sequence). CDR3 amino acids: CASSRQEVQPQHF. The CDR3 DNA sequence: TGTGCCAGCAGCCGACAGGAGGTCCAGCCCCAGCATTTT.

This clonotype was seen many times. The chain joins TRBV5-1 to TRBJ1-1, with 9 bases lining up with TRBD1. With V trimmed by 4 bases and J by 1 base, 8 bases remained unmatched. Per germline, CDR1 SGHRS and CDR2 YFSETQ. This CDR3 has 16 amino acids. CDR3 sequence: CASSPTGGAPNTEAFF. DNA of the CDR3: TGCGCCAGCAGCCCTACAGGGGGCGCCCCGAACACTGAAGCTTTCTTT.

This clonotype was picked up many times. V gene TRBV10-3 combines with J gene TRBJ1-1; D ambiguous. The CDR3 is made up of 13 amino acids. V was cut by 2 bases and J by 1 base, with 5 bases left in between. The germline gives CDR1 ENHRY, CDR2 SYGVKD. CDR3 DNA: TGTGCCATCAGTGAGGACTGGAACACTGAAGCTTTCTTT. This translates into CAISEDWNTEAFF.